Each of the 3 T cell receptor beta chains below was sequenced from the same sample in a study of technical replicates of blood from a few donors. TCRdb keeps only in-frame clones here, not all; method: immunoSEQ multiplex PCR. This sample yields around 89,000 clones, of which 94% are seen a single time; about 0.25% belongs to the top ten. Sequenced material: T cells isolated from PBMCs. These receptor sequences come from a human donor in good health.

The V call is TRBV11-2, the J call TRBJ2-1; 8 nucleotides agree with TRBD1. CDR1 and CDR2 (germline): SGHAT, FQNNGV. The V gene end was trimmed by 3 bases and the J gene end by 7 bases; junction bases not matched to a gene: 11. The CDR3 spans 16 residues. The CDR3 DNA is TGTGCCAGCAGCTTCCTCCGACAGGGGCGGATTAATGAGCAGTTCTTC. This codes for CASSFLRQGRINEQFF. Complete variable domain (other parts from reference TRBV11-2 and TRBJ2-1): EAGVAQSPRYKIIEKRQSVAFWCNPISGHATLYWYQQILGQGPKLLIQFQNNGVVDDSQLPKDRFSAERLKGVDSTLKIQPAKLEDSAVYLCASSFLRQGRINEQFFGPGTRLTVL.

V usage is TRBV7-9 and J usage is TRBJ2-5; 10 nucleotides line up with TRBD2. Germline V lookup: CDR1 SEHNR, CDR2 FQNEAQ (reference sequence). The CDR3 consists of 15 residues. Trimming removed 5 bases from V and 5 bases from J; junction bases left unmatched: 8. CDR3 coding DNA: TGTGCCAGCAGCGAACCTAGCGGGGGCGGGGAGACCCAGTACTTC. Encoded protein: CASSEPSGGGETQYF.

The V call is TRBV11-3, the J call TRBJ2-7; D is unclear. V lost 5 bases to trimming and J lost 3 bases, with 8 bases between them. Germline V gene sequence: CDR1 SGHNT, CDR2 YENEEA. The CDR3 loop spans 12 amino acids. DNA of the CDR3: TGTGCCAGCAGCCGGAGCCTCTACGAGCAGTACTTC. It yields the protein CASSRSLYEQYF.